The rows below give T cell receptor beta chains drawn from one sample of a study of blood T cell repertoires in COVID-19. Clones were read by immunoSEQ multiplex PCR, and TCRdb kept only the in-frame ones, dropping some. The sample shows fewer than 130,000 clones, 88% of them seen only once. Sequenced input: peripheral blood. The receptors were sampled from a woman aged 45-59 years with acute or convalescent COVID-19. Both conserved end residues are part of each CDR3. The order of the fields is clone size, CDR3 length, J gene, D gene, V gene, CDR3 protein, CDR3 DNA. The D gene is left open where the match is weak. Expanded clones get a size class; other rows say once, few or many, or leave the size out.

clone size: NA; CDR3 length: 16; J gene: TRBJ1-1; D gene: NA; V gene: TRBV18; CDR3 protein: CASSPFLNRENTEAFF; CDR3 DNA: TGTGCCAGCTCACCATTCTTAAACAGGGAGAACACTGAAGCTTTCTTT
clone size: NA; CDR3 length: 15; J gene: TRBJ1-4; D gene: NA; V gene: TRBV9; CDR3 protein: CASSVGGASGEKLFF; CDR3 DNA: TGTGCCAGCAGCGTAGGCGGGGCCTCAGGGGAAAAACTGTTTTTT
clone size: NA; CDR3 length: 16; J gene: TRBJ2-3; D gene: NA; V gene: TRBV14; CDR3 protein: CASSQDSGAVADTQYF; CDR3 DNA: TGTGCCAGCAGCCAAGATTCAGGAGCGGTGGCAGATACGCAGTATTTT
clone size: NA; CDR3 length: 14; J gene: TRBJ2-2; D gene: TRBD2; V gene: TRBV2; CDR3 protein: CASSREGYTGELFF; CDR3 DNA: TGTGCCAGCAGCCGGGAGGGGTACACCGGGGAGCTGTTTTTT
clone size: NA; CDR3 length: 17; J gene: TRBJ1-5; D gene: NA; V gene: TRBV4-2; CDR3 protein: CASSQHSNRDSNQPQHF; CDR3 DNA: TGTGCCAGCAGCCAACACTCGAACAGGGATAGCAATCAGCCCCAGCATTTT
clone size: NA; CDR3 length: 16; J gene: TRBJ1-1; D gene: NA; V gene: TRBV29-1; CDR3 protein: CSALAGFSVLGREAFF; CDR3 DNA: TGCAGCGCCCTGGCAGGGTTCAGTGTACTCGGTCGCGAAGCTTTCTTT
clone size: NA; CDR3 length: 12; J gene: TRBJ2-2; D gene: NA; V gene: TRBV28; CDR3 protein: CASLANTGELFF; CDR3 DNA: TGTGCCAGCCTCGCGAACACCGGGGAGCTGTTTTTT
clone size: NA; CDR3 length: 14; J gene: TRBJ2-1; D gene: TRBD2; V gene: TRBV10-3; CDR3 protein: CAIGLAVGINEQFF; CDR3 DNA: TGTGCCATCGGACTAGCGGTCGGGATCAATGAGCAGTTCTTC
clone size: NA; CDR3 length: 14; J gene: TRBJ1-1; D gene: NA; V gene: TRBV30; CDR3 protein: CACLLGGVSTEAFF; CDR3 DNA: TGTGCCTGCTTACTGGGGGGAGTCTCCACTGAAGCTTTCTTT
clone size: NA; CDR3 length: 13; J gene: TRBJ2-2; D gene: TRBD2; V gene: TRBV3-1/TRBV3-2; CDR3 protein: CAVGRVNTGELFF; CDR3 DNA: TGTGCCGTCGGGAGGGTTAACACCGGGGAGCTGTTTTTT
clone size: NA; CDR3 length: 16; J gene: TRBJ1-2; D gene: TRBD1; V gene: TRBV25-1; CDR3 protein: CASSEWGTGDRYGYTF; CDR3 DNA: TGTGCCAGCAGTGAATGGGGGACAGGAGACCGCTATGGCTACACCTTC
clone size: NA; CDR3 length: 16; J gene: TRBJ1-4; D gene: TRBD1; V gene: TRBV11-2; CDR3 protein: CASSLVAGQLNEKLFF; CDR3 DNA: TGTGCCAGCAGCTTAGTTGCGGGACAGCTTAATGAAAAACTGTTTTTT
clone size: once; CDR3 length: 15; J gene: TRBJ1-3; D gene: TRBD1; V gene: TRBV11-2; CDR3 protein: CASTRQGASGNTIYF; CDR3 DNA: TGTGCCAGCACCCGACAGGGGGCTTCGGGAAACACCATATATTTT
clone size: NA; CDR3 length: 14; J gene: TRBJ2-5; D gene: NA; V gene: TRBV6-5; CDR3 protein: CASSPSLYQETQYF; CDR3 DNA: TGTGCCAGCAGTCCGTCCCTGTACCAAGAGACCCAGTACTTC
clone size: NA; CDR3 length: 15; J gene: TRBJ2-7; D gene: TRBD2; V gene: TRBV7-8; CDR3 protein: CASSFGLAGVYEQYF; CDR3 DNA: TGTGCCAGCAGCTTCGGACTAGCGGGAGTCTACGAGCAGTACTTC
clone size: NA; CDR3 length: 12; J gene: TRBJ2-5; D gene: NA; V gene: TRBV19; CDR3 protein: CASSRETETQYF; CDR3 DNA: TGTGCCAGTAGTAGGGAGACGGAGACCCAGTACTTC
clone size: NA; CDR3 length: 16; J gene: TRBJ2-7; D gene: TRBD1; V gene: TRBV5-1; CDR3 protein: CASSLIPSRDRGEQYF; CDR3 DNA: TGCGCCAGCAGTTTAATCCCTTCCCGGGACAGGGGCGAGCAGTACTTC
clone size: NA; CDR3 length: 15; J gene: TRBJ1-5; D gene: TRBD1; V gene: TRBV15; CDR3 protein: CATSKDRGRNQPQHF; CDR3 DNA: TGTGCCACCAGCAAGGACAGGGGTCGCAATCAGCCCCAGCATTTT
clone size: once; CDR3 length: 14; J gene: TRBJ2-7; D gene: TRBD1; V gene: TRBV20-1; CDR3 protein: CSASMGQGAHEQYF; CDR3 DNA: TGCAGTGCTAGTATGGGACAGGGGGCCCACGAGCAGTACTTC
clone size: NA; CDR3 length: 13; J gene: TRBJ2-3; D gene: NA; V gene: TRBV19; CDR3 protein: CASSRANTDTQYF; CDR3 DNA: TGTGCCAGTAGTAGGGCCAACACAGATACGCAGTATTTT
clone size: NA; CDR3 length: 12; J gene: TRBJ1-5; D gene: NA; V gene: TRBV30; CDR3 protein: CAWSGGDQPQHF; CDR3 DNA: TGTGCCTGGAGTGGGGGAGATCAGCCCCAGCATTTT
clone size: NA; CDR3 length: 14; J gene: TRBJ1-5; D gene: NA; V gene: TRBV2; CDR3 protein: CASSEQYGNQPQHF; CDR3 DNA: TGTGCCAGCAGTGAACAGTATGGCAATCAGCCCCAGCATTTT
clone size: NA; CDR3 length: 21; J gene: TRBJ2-6; D gene: TRBD1; V gene: TRBV18; CDR3 protein: CASSSNLAGQGPQAGANVLTF; CDR3 DNA: TGTGCCAGCTCATCAAACCTCGCGGGACAGGGACCACAGGCTGGGGCCAACGTCCTGACTTTC
clone size: NA; CDR3 length: 14; J gene: TRBJ2-3; D gene: NA; V gene: TRBV5-8; CDR3 protein: CASSRSGLTDTQYF; CDR3 DNA: TGTGCCAGCAGCCGGAGCGGACTCACAGATACGCAGTATTTT
clone size: NA; CDR3 length: 15; J gene: TRBJ1-1; D gene: NA; V gene: TRBV6-1; CDR3 protein: CASSEHSSLNTEAFF; CDR3 DNA: TGTGCCAGCAGTGAACACAGCAGCTTGAACACTGAAGCTTTCTTT
clone size: NA; CDR3 length: 15; J gene: TRBJ1-6; D gene: TRBD1; V gene: TRBV30; CDR3 protein: CAWSTETGGSSPLHF; CDR3 DNA: TGTGCCTGGAGTACCGAGACAGGGGGCTCTTCACCCCTCCACTTT
clone size: once; CDR3 length: 13; J gene: TRBJ1-2; D gene: TRBD1; V gene: TRBV16; CDR3 protein: CASSPGQVNGYTF; CDR3 DNA: TGTGCCAGCAGCCCGGGACAGGTAAATGGCTACACCTTC
clone size: few; CDR3 length: 15; J gene: TRBJ1-5; D gene: NA; V gene: TRBV28; CDR3 protein: CASSPSGRYNQPQHF; CDR3 DNA: TGTGCCAGCAGTCCTTCAGGGAGGTACAATCAGCCCCAGCATTTT
clone size: NA; CDR3 length: 13; J gene: TRBJ1-1; D gene: TRBD1; V gene: TRBV19; CDR3 protein: CASSMARGTEAFF; CDR3 DNA: TGTGCCAGTAGTATGGCCAGGGGGACTGAAGCTTTCTTT
clone size: NA; CDR3 length: 14; J gene: TRBJ1-5; D gene: TRBD1; V gene: TRBV2; CDR3 protein: CASSRGLGDQPQHF; CDR3 DNA: TGTGCCAGCAGTAGGGGGCTTGGTGATCAGCCCCAGCATTTT
clone size: NA; CDR3 length: 13; J gene: TRBJ1-4; D gene: NA; V gene: TRBV6-5; CDR3 protein: CASRTNTNEKLFF; CDR3 DNA: TGTGCCAGCAGGACAAATACTAATGAAAAACTGTTTTTT
clone size: NA; CDR3 length: 18; J gene: TRBJ2-1; D gene: TRBD2; V gene: TRBV7-6; CDR3 protein: CASSLWGLAVTRYNEQFF; CDR3 DNA: TGTGCCAGCAGCTTATGGGGACTAGCGGTGACCCGCTACAATGAGCAGTTCTTC
clone size: few; CDR3 length: 13; J gene: TRBJ1-2; D gene: NA; V gene: TRBV19; CDR3 protein: CASSMSAGDGYTF; CDR3 DNA: TGTGCCAGTAGTATGTCGGCAGGGGACGGCTACACCTTC
clone size: NA; CDR3 length: 17; J gene: TRBJ2-2; D gene: NA; V gene: TRBV24-1; CDR3 protein: CATSDSDSPKGTGELFF; CDR3 DNA: TGTGCCACCAGTGATTCGGACTCCCCGAAGGGCACCGGGGAGCTGTTTTTT
clone size: NA; CDR3 length: 15; J gene: TRBJ2-2; D gene: TRBD2; V gene: TRBV2; CDR3 protein: CASSPTSGSPGELFF; CDR3 DNA: TGTGCCAGCAGTCCGACTAGCGGGAGCCCCGGGGAGCTGTTTTTT
clone size: NA; CDR3 length: 15; J gene: TRBJ1-3; D gene: NA; V gene: TRBV11-2; CDR3 protein: CASSLVQVSGNTIYF; CDR3 DNA: TGTGCCAGCAGCTTAGTACAGGTTTCTGGAAACACCATATATTTT
clone size: NA; CDR3 length: 14; J gene: TRBJ1-2; D gene: NA; V gene: TRBV28; CDR3 protein: CASSSLGSGYGYTF; CDR3 DNA: TGTGCCAGCAGCTCCCTGGGGAGTGGCTATGGCTACACCTTC
clone size: medium-sized; CDR3 length: 16; J gene: TRBJ2-5; D gene: TRBD1; V gene: TRBV9; CDR3 protein: CASSPEIGTVQETQYF; CDR3 DNA: TGTGCCAGCAGCCCCGAAATCGGGACAGTGCAGGAGACCCAGTACTTC
clone size: NA; CDR3 length: 15; J gene: TRBJ2-3; D gene: NA; V gene: TRBV7-6; CDR3 protein: CASSFRLGDADTQYF; CDR3 DNA: TGTGCCAGCAGCTTTCGACTAGGCGACGCAGATACGCAGTATTTT
clone size: NA; CDR3 length: 13; J gene: TRBJ2-7; D gene: TRBD1; V gene: TRBV27; CDR3 protein: CASRRQGAYEQYF; CDR3 DNA: TGTGCCAGCAGACGACAGGGGGCTTACGAGCAGTACTTC
clone size: NA; CDR3 length: 19; J gene: TRBJ2-1; D gene: TRBD2; V gene: TRBV5-1; CDR3 protein: CASSLHWSPVAGGSFEQFF; CDR3 DNA: TGCGCCAGCAGCTTACACTGGTCCCCTGTAGCGGGGGGGAGTTTTGAGCAGTTCTTC
clone size: NA; CDR3 length: 16; J gene: TRBJ1-5; D gene: NA; V gene: TRBV6-1; CDR3 protein: CASSENLPEVHQPQHF; CDR3 DNA: TGTGCCAGCAGTGAAAACCTGCCAGAGGTGCATCAGCCCCAGCATTTT
clone size: NA; CDR3 length: 18; J gene: TRBJ1-1; D gene: NA; V gene: TRBV18; CDR3 protein: CASSPFQGGMNKDTEAFF; CDR3 DNA: TGTGCCAGCTCACCATTCCAGGGTGGAATGAATAAAGACACTGAAGCTTTCTTT
clone size: NA; CDR3 length: 11; J gene: TRBJ2-7; D gene: TRBD1; V gene: TRBV29-1; CDR3 protein: CSGQGVYEQYF; CDR3 DNA: TGCAGCGGACAGGGGGTGTACGAGCAGTACTTC
clone size: NA; CDR3 length: 15; J gene: TRBJ2-7; D gene: TRBD1; V gene: TRBV19; CDR3 protein: CASSNKQGIVYEQYF; CDR3 DNA: TGTGCCAGTAGCAACAAACAGGGGATCGTCTACGAGCAGTACTTC
clone size: NA; CDR3 length: 16; J gene: TRBJ1-5; D gene: NA; V gene: TRBV6-5; CDR3 protein: CASSSSPEDGGEPQHF; CDR3 DNA: TGTGCCAGCAGTTCCTCACCGGAGGACGGTGGAGAGCCCCAGCATTTT
clone size: NA; CDR3 length: 15; J gene: TRBJ2-3; D gene: NA; V gene: TRBV21-1; CDR3 protein: CASSQDSDRTDTQYF; CDR3 DNA: TGTGCCAGCAGCCAGGACAGCGACCGCACAGATACGCAGTATTTT
clone size: NA; CDR3 length: 14; J gene: TRBJ2-3; D gene: TRBD1; V gene: TRBV5-1; CDR3 protein: CASSWGQGTDTQYF; CDR3 DNA: TGCGCCAGCAGCTGGGGACAGGGGACAGATACGCAGTATTTT
clone size: NA; CDR3 length: 16; J gene: TRBJ1-2; D gene: TRBD1; V gene: TRBV27; CDR3 protein: CASSLRSGTGSLGYTF; CDR3 DNA: TGTGCCAGCAGCTTACGTTCCGGGACAGGGTCTCTTGGCTACACCTTC
clone size: few; CDR3 length: 14; J gene: TRBJ1-1; D gene: NA; V gene: TRBV4-2; CDR3 protein: CASSQAKGMGEAFF; CDR3 DNA: TGTGCCAGCAGCCAAGCTAAGGGGATGGGGGAAGCTTTCTTT